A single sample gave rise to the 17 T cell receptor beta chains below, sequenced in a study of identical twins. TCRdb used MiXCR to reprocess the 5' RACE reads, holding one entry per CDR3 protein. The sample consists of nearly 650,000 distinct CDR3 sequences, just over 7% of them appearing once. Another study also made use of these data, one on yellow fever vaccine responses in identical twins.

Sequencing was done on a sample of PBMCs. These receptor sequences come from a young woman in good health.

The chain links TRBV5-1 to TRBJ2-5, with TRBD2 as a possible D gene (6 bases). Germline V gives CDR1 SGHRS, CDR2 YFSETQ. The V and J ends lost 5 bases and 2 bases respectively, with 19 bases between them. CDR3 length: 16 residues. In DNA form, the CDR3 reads TGCGCCAGCAGGAGGCAGGGACTTCGATCGCAAGAGACCCAGTACTTC. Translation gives CASRRQGLRSQETQYF.

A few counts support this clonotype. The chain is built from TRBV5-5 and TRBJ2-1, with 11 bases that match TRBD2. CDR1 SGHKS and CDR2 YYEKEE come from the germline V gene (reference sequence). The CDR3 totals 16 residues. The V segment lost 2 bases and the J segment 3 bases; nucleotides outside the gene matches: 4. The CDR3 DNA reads TGTGCCAGCAGCTTTACTAGCGGGAGTCTCTACAATGAGCAGTTCTTC. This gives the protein CASSFTSGSLYNEQFF.

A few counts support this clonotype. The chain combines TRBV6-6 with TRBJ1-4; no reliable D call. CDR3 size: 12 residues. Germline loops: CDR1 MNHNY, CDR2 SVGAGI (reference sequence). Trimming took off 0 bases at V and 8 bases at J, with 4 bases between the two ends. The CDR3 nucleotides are TGTGCCAGCAGTTACTCGGTGGAAAAACTGTTTTTT. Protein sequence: CASSYSVEKLFF.

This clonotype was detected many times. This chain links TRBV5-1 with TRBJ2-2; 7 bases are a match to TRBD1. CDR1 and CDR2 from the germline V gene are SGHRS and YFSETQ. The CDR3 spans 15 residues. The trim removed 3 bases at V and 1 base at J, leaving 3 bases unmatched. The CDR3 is CASSSDRRNTGELFF. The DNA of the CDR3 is TGCGCCAGCAGCTCGGACAGGAGGAACACCGGGGAGCTGTTTTTT.

CDR3 DNA sequence: TGTGCCAGCAGGGGGACAGACTCTGGGGCCAACGTCCTGACTTTC. It encodes CASRGTDSGANVLTF. The rearrangement joins TRBV6-1 to TRBJ2-6, with 7 bases aligning to TRBD1. CDR3 size: 15 residues. Germline V CDR1 and CDR2: MNHNS, SASEGT. V lost 6 bases to trimming and J lost 0 bases; unmatched junction nucleotides: 2.

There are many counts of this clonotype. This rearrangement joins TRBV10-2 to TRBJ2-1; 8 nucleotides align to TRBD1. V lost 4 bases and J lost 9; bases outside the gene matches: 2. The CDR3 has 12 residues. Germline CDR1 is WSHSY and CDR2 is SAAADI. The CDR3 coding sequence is TGCGCCAGCAGTGTAGACAGGGGTGAGCAGTTCTTC. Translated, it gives CASSVDRGEQFF.

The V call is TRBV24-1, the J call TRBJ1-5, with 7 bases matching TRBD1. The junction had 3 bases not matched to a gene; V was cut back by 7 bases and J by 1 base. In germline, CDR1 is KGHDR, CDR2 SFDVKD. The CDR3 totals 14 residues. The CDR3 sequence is CATSGQESNQPQHF. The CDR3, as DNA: TGTGCCACCAGCGGACAGGAGAGCAATCAGCCCCAGCATTTT.

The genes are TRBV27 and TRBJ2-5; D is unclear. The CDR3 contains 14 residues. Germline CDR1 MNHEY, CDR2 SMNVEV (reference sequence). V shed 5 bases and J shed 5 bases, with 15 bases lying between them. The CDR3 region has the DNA TGTGCCAGCAGTCATTCGGGCCCCGGGGAGACCCAGTACTTC. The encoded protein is CASSHSGPGETQYF.

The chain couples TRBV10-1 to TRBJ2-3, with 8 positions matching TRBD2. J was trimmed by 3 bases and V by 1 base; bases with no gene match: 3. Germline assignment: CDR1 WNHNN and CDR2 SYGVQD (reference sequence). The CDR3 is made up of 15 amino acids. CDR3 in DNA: TGCGCCAGCAGTGAGTGGGTAGCGGGGACAGATACGCAGTATTTT. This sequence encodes CASSEWVAGTDTQYF.

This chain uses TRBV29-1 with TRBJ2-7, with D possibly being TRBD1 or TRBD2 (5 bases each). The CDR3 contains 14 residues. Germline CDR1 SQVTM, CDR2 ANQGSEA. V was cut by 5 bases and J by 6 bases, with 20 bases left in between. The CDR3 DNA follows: TGCAGCGTTCGGGACCTAAGCGGCGGCGCCGAGCAGTACTTC. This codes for CSVRDLSGGAEQYF.

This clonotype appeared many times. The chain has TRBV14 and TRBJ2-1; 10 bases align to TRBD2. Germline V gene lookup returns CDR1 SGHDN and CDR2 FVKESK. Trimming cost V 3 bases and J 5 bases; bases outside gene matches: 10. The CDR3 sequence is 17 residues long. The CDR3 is CASSHQLYTSGNNEQFF. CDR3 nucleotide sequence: TGTGCCAGCAGCCACCAATTGTATACTAGCGGGAACAATGAGCAGTTCTTC.

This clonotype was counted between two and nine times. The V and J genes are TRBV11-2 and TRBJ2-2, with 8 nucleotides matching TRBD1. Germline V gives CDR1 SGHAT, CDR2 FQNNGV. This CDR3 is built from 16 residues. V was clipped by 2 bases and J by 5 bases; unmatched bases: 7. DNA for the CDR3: TGTGCCAGCAGCTTAACCCCAGGGGGCGTTACCGGGGAGCTGTTTTTT. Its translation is CASSLTPGGVTGELFF.

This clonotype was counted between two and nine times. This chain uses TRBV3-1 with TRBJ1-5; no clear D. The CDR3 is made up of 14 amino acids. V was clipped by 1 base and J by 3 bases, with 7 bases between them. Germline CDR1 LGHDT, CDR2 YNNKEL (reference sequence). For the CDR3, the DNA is TGTGCCAGCAGCCAAGGACGGATCAATCAGCCCCAGCATTTT. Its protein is CASSQGRINQPQHF.

The chain's CDR3 is CASSLDAGGVGRAFF. CDR3 in DNA: TGTGCCAGCAGCTTGGACGCAGGTGGTGTTGGACGAGCTTTCTTT. The V call is TRBV5-5, the J call TRBJ1-1; no firm D call. With 0 bases removed from V and 10 bases from J, the gap between germline ends came to 19 bases. The germline CDR1 and CDR2 sequences are SGHKS and YYEKEE (reference sequence). This CDR3 region has 15 residues.

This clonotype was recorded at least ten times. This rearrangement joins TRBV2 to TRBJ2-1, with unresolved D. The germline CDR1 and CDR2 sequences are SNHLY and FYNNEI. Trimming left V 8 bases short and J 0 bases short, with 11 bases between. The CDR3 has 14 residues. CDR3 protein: CASYSTSSYNEQFF. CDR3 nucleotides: TGTGCCAGCTATTCCACGAGCTCCTACAATGAGCAGTTCTTC.

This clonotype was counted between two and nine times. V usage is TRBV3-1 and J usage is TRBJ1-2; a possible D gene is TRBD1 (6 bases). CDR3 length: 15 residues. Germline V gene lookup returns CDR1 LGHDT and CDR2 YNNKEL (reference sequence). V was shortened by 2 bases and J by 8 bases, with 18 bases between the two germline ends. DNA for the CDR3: TGTGCCAGCAGCCAAAGGGGGGCCTCCCTCGGGGGCTACACCTTC. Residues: CASSQRGASLGGYTF.

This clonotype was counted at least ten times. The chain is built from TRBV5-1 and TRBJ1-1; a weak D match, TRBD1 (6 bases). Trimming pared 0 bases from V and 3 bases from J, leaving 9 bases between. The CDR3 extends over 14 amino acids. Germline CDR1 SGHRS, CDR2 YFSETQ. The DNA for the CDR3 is TGCGCCAGCAGCTTGGAAGGGGGTTACACTGAAGCTTTCTTT. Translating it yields CASSLEGGYTEAFF.